This T cell receptor beta chain was obtained from a study of T cells in Graves' hyperthyroidism and ophthalmopathy. Study results and caveats: Blood shared most expanded thyroid clonotypes above 0.001.

There were TCR beta CDR3 regions amplified from RNA transcripts. Primed by the HTBI set, a first-round RT-PCR was run on the TCR CDR3. TCRdb re-derived calls from the multiplex PCR reads in MiXCR, one entry per CDR3 protein. The sample lists approximately 690,000 distinct CDR3 sequences; less than 25% were seen once. For the diagnoses, clinical symptoms, serum thyroxine and TRAb, thyroid ultrasound and orbital computed tomography were used. Germline trimming cut 3 bases from V and 6 bases from J; bases unmatched to any gene: 4. The CDR3 sequence is 12 residues long. Germline loops: CDR1 DFQATT, CDR2 SNEGSKA (reference sequence). This clonotype showed up just a few times. The antigen remains unidentified.

This receptor was taken from a man aged 25-45 years with Graves' ophthalmopathy. This rearrangement joins TRBV20-1 to TRBJ1-2; TRBD1 agrees at 7 bases. The sequencing input was blood. The DNA of the CDR3 is TGCAGTGCTAGGGGACAGATCAATGGCTACACCTTC. Translated, it gives CSARGQINGYTF.